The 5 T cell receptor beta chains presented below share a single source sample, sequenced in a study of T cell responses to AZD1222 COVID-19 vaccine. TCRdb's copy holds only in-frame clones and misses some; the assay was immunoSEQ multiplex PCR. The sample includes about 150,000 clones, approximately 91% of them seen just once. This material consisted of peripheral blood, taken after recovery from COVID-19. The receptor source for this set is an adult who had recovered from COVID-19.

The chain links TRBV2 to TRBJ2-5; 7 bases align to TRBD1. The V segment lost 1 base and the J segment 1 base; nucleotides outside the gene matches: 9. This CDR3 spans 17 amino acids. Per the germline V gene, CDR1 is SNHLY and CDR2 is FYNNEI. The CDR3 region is CASSEGITGQIQETQYF. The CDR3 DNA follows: TGTGCCAGCAGTGAAGGTATTACGGGACAGATCCAAGAGACCCAGTACTTC.

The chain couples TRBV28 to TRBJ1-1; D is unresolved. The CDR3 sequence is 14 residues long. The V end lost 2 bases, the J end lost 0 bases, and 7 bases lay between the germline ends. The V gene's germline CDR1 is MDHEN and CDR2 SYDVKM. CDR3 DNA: TGTGCCAGCAGTTTACCCGGTATGAACACTGAAGCTTTCTTT. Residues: CASSLPGMNTEAFF.

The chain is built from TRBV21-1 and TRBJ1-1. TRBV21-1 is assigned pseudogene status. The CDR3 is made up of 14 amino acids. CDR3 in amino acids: CASSKGTVNTEAFF. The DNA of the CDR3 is TGTGCCAGCAGCAAAGGGACTGTGAACACTGAAGCTTTCTTT.

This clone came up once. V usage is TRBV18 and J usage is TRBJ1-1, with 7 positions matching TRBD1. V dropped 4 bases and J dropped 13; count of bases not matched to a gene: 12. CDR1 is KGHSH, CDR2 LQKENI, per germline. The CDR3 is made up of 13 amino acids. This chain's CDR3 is CASSQGAEVVGFF. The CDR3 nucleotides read TGTGCCAGCTCACAGGGGGCGGAGGTGGTTGGTTTCTTT.

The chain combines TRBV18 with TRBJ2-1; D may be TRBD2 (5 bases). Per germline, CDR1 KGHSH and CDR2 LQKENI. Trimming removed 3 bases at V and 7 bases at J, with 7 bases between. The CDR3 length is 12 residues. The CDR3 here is CASSPGGNEQFF. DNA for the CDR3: TGTGCCAGCTCACCCGGCGGGAATGAGCAGTTCTTC.